This T cell receptor beta chain was profiled in a study of T cell responses to AZD1222 COVID-19 vaccine. Whole-study findings and limits: White British donors predominated, females outnumbered males, and clonal diversity was possibly underestimated. Researchers took repertoire samples only after the peak T cell response had come.

The table came from immunoSEQ multiplex PCR; TCRdb's copy has only in-frame clones and leaves some out. The sample consists of some 80,000 clones, 85% to 95% of them appearing once. Regarding this clone: What it binds is unknown.

The CDR3 consists of 12 residues. Trimming took 6 bases from V and 7 from J, leaving 12 bases between them. This sample comprised peripheral blood, obtained on day 0 of AZD1222 vaccination. This receptor was taken from an adult in good health. The chain combines TRBV12-3 or TRBV12-4 with TRBJ1-1; D uncertain. This chain's CDR3 is CASSLGRLEAFF. For the CDR3, the DNA is TGTGCCAGCAGCCTTGGTCGGCTTGAAGCTTTCTTT.